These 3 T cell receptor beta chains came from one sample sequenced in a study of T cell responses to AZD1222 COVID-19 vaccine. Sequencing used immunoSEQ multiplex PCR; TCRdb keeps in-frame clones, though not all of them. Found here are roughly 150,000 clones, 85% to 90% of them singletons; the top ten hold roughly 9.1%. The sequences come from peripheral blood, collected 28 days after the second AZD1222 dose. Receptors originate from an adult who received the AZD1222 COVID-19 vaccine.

Here the CDR3 reads CASSFTGGRTDTQYF. DNA of the CDR3: TGCGCCAGCAGCTTTACCGGGGGACGCACAGATACGCAGTATTTT. V and J are TRBV5-1 and TRBJ2-3; a weak D match, TRBD2 (6 bases). The CDR3 consists of 15 residues. Germline-derived CDR1 and CDR2 are SGHRS and YFSETQ. V dropped 2 bases and J dropped 1 base, with 11 bases sitting between them. Complete variable domain (other parts from reference TRBV5-1 and TRBJ2-3): KAGVTQTPRYLIKTRGQQVTLSCSPISGHRSVSWYQQTPGQGLQFLFEYFSETQRNKGNFPGRFSGRQFSNSRSEMNVSTLELGDSALYLCASSFTGGRTDTQYFGPGTRLTVL.

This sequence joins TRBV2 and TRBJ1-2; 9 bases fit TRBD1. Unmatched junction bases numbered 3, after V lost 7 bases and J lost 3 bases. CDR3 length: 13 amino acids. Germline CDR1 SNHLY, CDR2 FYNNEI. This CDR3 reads CASTRTGDYGYTF. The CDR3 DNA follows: TGTGCCAGCACCCGGACAGGGGACTATGGCTACACCTTC. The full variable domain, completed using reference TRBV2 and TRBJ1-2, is EPEVTQTPSHQVTQMGQEVILRCVPISNHLYFYWYRQILGQKVEFLVSFYNNEISEKSEIFDDQFSVERPDGSNFTLKIRSTKLEDSAMYFCASTRTGDYGYTFGSGTRLTVV.

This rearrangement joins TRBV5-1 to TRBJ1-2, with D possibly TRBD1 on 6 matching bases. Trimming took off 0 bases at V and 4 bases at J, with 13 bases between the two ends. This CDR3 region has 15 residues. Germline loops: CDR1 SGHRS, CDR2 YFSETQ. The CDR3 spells CASSLAGGQSYGYTF. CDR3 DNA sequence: TGCGCCAGCAGCTTGGCCGGGGGGCAGAGCTATGGCTACACCTTC.